This passage covers 16 T cell receptor beta chains from one sample sequenced in a study of T-cell reconstitution after alpha-beta-depleted transplantation in children. Unique molecular identifiers tagged the TCRbeta library. TCRdb redid the calling of the PCR reads with MiXCR, one entry per CDR3 protein. The table shows a few hundred thousand distinct CDR3 sequences, with 9.7% occurring only once. The sample was PBMCs from the stem cell graft donor, taken from the stem cell graft. All receptors come from a human donor who donated a stem cell graft to a child with SCID.

This clonotype showed up many times. The rearrangement uses TRBV27 and TRBJ1-6; D gene uncertain. CDR3 length: 15 amino acids. CDR1 and CDR2 from the germline V gene are MNHEY and SMNVEV (reference sequence). V gave up 4 bases and J gave up 7 bases, with 14 bases separating them. The CDR3 nucleotides are TGTGCCAGCAGTTCCCGGCAGGTGCGAAATTCACCCCTCCACTTT. This encodes CASSSRQVRNSPLHF.

This clonotype occurred many times. The rearrangement joins TRBV11-2 to TRBJ2-7; TRBD1 agrees at 7 bases. The ends lost 2 bases at V and 0 bases at J; junction bases unmatched: 16. Germline V gene lookup returns CDR1 SGHAT and CDR2 FQNNGV. The CDR3 runs 19 residues. CDR3 DNA: TGTGCCAGCAGCTTAAGGGGATACTCGACAGGGTTCTACTCCTACGAGCAGTACTTC. Translated, it gives CASSLRGYSTGFYSYEQYF.

The chain has TRBV6-1 and TRBJ1-6; D is unresolved. The V gene lost 6 bases and the J gene lost 7 bases, with 13 bases spanning the gap. The CDR3 has 14 amino acids. Germline loops: CDR1 MNHNS, CDR2 SASEGT. In DNA, the CDR3 is TGTGCCAGCAGCGTATCCCTGGGAAATTCACCCCTCCACTTT. Protein: CASSVSLGNSPLHF.

This clonotype was seen ten or more times. This rearrangement joins TRBV12-3 or TRBV12-4 to TRBJ2-7; the D is unclear. The CDR3 contains 15 residues. Trimming removed 3 bases from V and 0 bases from J, with 12 bases in between. In DNA, the CDR3 is TGTGCCAGCAGTTTTGGAGCTCCTGACTCCTACGAGCAGTACTTC. This encodes CASSFGAPDSYEQYF.

This clonotype was seen at least ten times. The rearrangement links TRBV12-3 or TRBV12-4 to TRBJ2-3; TRBD1 is a possible D gene (6 bases). The ends were cut back, 5 bases at V and 2 bases at J, with 17 bases in the middle. This CDR3 is built from 16 residues. The chain's CDR3 is CASSLTPGAPTDTQYF. The CDR3 DNA sequence: TGTGCCAGCAGTCTCACCCCAGGGGCACCCACAGATACGCAGTATTTT.

This chain joins TRBV6-6 and TRBJ2-7; 9 bases line up with TRBD1. CDR1 is MNHNY, CDR2 SVGAGI, per germline (reference sequence). After removal of 6 bases from V and 6 bases from J, the junction contained 6 bases not matched to a gene. The CDR3 totals 13 residues. The CDR3 nucleotides read TGTGCCAGCAGCGGGACAGGGCTGGGCGAGCAGTACTTC. This codes for CASSGTGLGEQYF.

This clonotype was detected many times. V and J are TRBV6-2 or TRBV6-3 and TRBJ1-5; D may be TRBD1 (5 bases). The CDR3 covers 13 residues. The V gene's germline CDR1 is MNHEY and CDR2 SVGEGT. Deletions cut 6 bases from V and 8 bases from J, with 14 bases between. DNA of the CDR3: TGTGCCAGCAGCTTGAGGGGTAATGAGCCCCAGCATTTT. This gives the protein CASSLRGNEPQHF.

Many counts were recorded for this clonotype. The V gene is TRBV5-1, the J gene TRBJ2-1, with D possibly matching TRBD2 (6 bases). The CDR3 sequence is 15 residues long. Germline V gene lookup returns CDR1 SGHRS and CDR2 YFSETQ. Trimming took off 3 bases at V and 1 base at J, with 11 bases between the two ends. CDR3 protein: CASSSMAGSYNEQFF. DNA for the CDR3: TGCGCCAGCAGCTCCATGGCGGGGTCCTACAATGAGCAGTTCTTC.

V and J are TRBV4-3 and TRBJ2-3; 11 nucleotides match TRBD2. This CDR3 spans 16 amino acids. Looked up from germline, CDR1 is LGHNA and CDR2 is YSLEER. With 4 bases clipped from V and 14 bases from J, the junction kept 17 bases outside the gene matches. This CDR3 reads CASSLSVTSGGPTGYF. DNA of the CDR3: TGCGCCAGCAGCCTAAGCGTCACTAGCGGGGGCCCTACTGGGTATTTT.

This clonotype was detected many times. The rearrangement uses TRBV6-6 and TRBJ2-5, with D possibly matching TRBD1 (6 bases). The germline V and J ends were trimmed by 6 bases and 3 bases, with 11 bases remaining between them. The V gene's germline CDR1 is MNHNY and CDR2 SVGAGI (reference sequence). The CDR3 contains 13 residues. The CDR3 protein is CASSLRTEETQYF. In DNA form, the CDR3 reads TGTGCCAGCAGCCTAAGGACAGAAGAGACCCAGTACTTC.

This clonotype was counted ten times or more. J is TRBJ2-1 and V is TRBV2, with D possibly called TRBD1 or TRBD2 (5 bases each). Germline V gene data show CDR1 as SNHLY and CDR2 as FYNNEI. The CDR3 loop spans 16 amino acids. Trimming pared 8 bases from V and 3 bases from J, leaving 20 bases between. The chain's CDR3 is CASGQGWDAGYNEQFF. The CDR3 DNA sequence: TGTGCCAGCGGCCAGGGATGGGACGCTGGCTACAATGAGCAGTTCTTC.

This clonotype appeared many times. This sequence joins TRBV19 and TRBJ1-2; no clear D. This CDR3 is 15 amino acids long. In germline, CDR1 is LNHDA, CDR2 SQIVND (reference sequence). V was shortened by 3 bases and J by 4 bases, with 15 bases between the two germline ends. The CDR3 DNA is TGTGCCAGTAGTATGGAGGTCGTACAAATCTATGGCTACACCTTC. This gives the protein CASSMEVVQIYGYTF.

The chain links TRBV15 to TRBJ2-1; maybe TRBD2 (5 bases). The ends were cut back, 0 bases at V and 5 bases at J, with 8 bases in the middle. CDR1 LNHNV and CDR2 YYDKDF come from the germline V gene (reference sequence). CDR3 size: 14 residues. This CDR3 reads CATSRDGGDNEQFF. The CDR3 nucleotides read TGTGCCACCAGCAGAGATGGAGGTGACAATGAGCAGTTCTTC.

This clonotype occurred many times. This chain's CDR3 is CASSSQGYNQPQHF. The CDR3 coding sequence is TGTGCCAGCAGCTCCCAGGGGTACAATCAGCCCCAGCATTTT. V and J are TRBV3-1 and TRBJ1-5, with D possibly matching TRBD1 (6 bases). Per the germline V gene, CDR1 is LGHDT and CDR2 is YNNKEL (reference sequence). This CDR3 region has 14 residues. V lost 5 bases, J lost 3 bases, and 11 bases lay in between.

This clonotype was seen repeatedly, ten times or more. The CDR3 nucleotides are TGCAGTGTCTCAGCGGGGCAAAATTACGAGCAGTACTTC. Its protein is CSVSAGQNYEQYF. The chain couples TRBV20-1 to TRBJ2-7; 7 bases map to TRBD2. The V segment lost 7 bases and the J segment 4 bases; nucleotides outside the gene matches: 10. CDR1 and CDR2 from the germline V gene are DFQATT and SNEGSKA (reference sequence). The CDR3 is 13 residues long.

J is TRBJ1-1 and V is TRBV7-8; unclear D gene. Germline V gene sequence: CDR1 SGHVS, CDR2 FQNEAQ. This CDR3 comprises 12 residues. The ends were cut back, 1 base at V and 8 bases at J, with 8 bases in the middle. The CDR3 here is CASSLGPREAFF. CDR3 coding DNA: TGTGCCAGCAGCTTAGGGCCGAGGGAAGCTTTCTTT.